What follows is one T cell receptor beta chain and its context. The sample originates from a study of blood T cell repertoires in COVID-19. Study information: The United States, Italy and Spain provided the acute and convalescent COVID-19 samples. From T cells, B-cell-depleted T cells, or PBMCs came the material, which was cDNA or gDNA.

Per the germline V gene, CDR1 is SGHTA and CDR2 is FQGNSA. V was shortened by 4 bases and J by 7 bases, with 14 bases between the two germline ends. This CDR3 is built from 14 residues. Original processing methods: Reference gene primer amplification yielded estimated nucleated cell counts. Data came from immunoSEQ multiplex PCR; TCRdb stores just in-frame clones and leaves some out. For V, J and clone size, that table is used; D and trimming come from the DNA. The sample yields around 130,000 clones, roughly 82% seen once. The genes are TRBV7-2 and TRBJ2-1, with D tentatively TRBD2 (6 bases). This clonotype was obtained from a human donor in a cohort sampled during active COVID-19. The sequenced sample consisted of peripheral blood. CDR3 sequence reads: CASSSTGLYNEQFF. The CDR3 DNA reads TGTGCCAGCAGCTCCACGGGACTTTATAATGAGCAGTTCTTC. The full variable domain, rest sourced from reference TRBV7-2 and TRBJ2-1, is GAGVSQSPSNKVTEKGKDVELRCDPISGHTALYWYRQSLGQGLEFLIYFQGNSAPDKSGLPSDRFSAERTGGSVSTLTIQRTQQEDSAVYLCASSSTGLYNEQFFGPGTRLTVL.